A single sample gave rise to the 21 T cell receptor beta chains below, sequenced in a study of cytomegalovirus exposure and HLA in healthy donors. Use of 60 Vbeta and 13 Jbeta primers characterized the PCR. Sequenced by immunoSEQ multiplex PCR; TCRdb stores in-frame clones only, minus some. Of about 210,000 clones in the sample, 82% were seen once. Sequencing used PBMCs. These TCRs come from a man aged 40-55 years in good health and CMV-seropositive.

The chain joins TRBV28 to TRBJ2-1; D is possibly TRBD2 (5 bases). Trimming removed 4 bases at V and 4 bases at J, with 14 bases between. This CDR3 region has 15 residues. Looked up from germline, CDR1 is MDHEN and CDR2 is SYDVKM. The CDR3 reads CASSSMTSGYNEQFF. CDR3 sequence (DNA): TGTGCCAGCAGTTCCATGACGAGCGGATACAATGAGCAGTTCTTC.

This rearrangement joins TRBV28 to TRBJ1-5; D gene unclear. The CDR3 consists of 14 residues. Germline CDR1 and CDR2: MDHEN and SYDVKM. Between the trimmed V and J ends, which lost 2 bases and 4 bases, there was a span of 9 bases. The CDR3 region has the DNA TGTGCCAGCAGTTTAAACAACGCTAATCAGCCCCAGCATTTT. It specifies CASSLNNANQPQHF.

This clone was found once. The chain recombines TRBV27 with TRBJ1-1; 8 nucleotides match TRBD1. This CDR3 has 15 residues. Losses at the gene ends were 6 bases for V and 1 base for J; bases not matched to a gene: 7. Germline assignment: CDR1 MNHEY and CDR2 SMNVEV (reference sequence). CDR3 sequence reads: CASRQGAGWNTEAFF. The CDR3 region has the DNA TGTGCCAGCAGGCAGGGGGCTGGGTGGAACACTGAAGCTTTCTTT.

The CDR3 reads CASSYGEPRGETQYF. DNA for the CDR3: TGTGCCAGCAGTTACGGGGAGCCACGGGGGGAGACCCAGTACTTC. The V call is TRBV6-5, the J call TRBJ2-5; tentative D call: TRBD2 (6 bases). The CDR3 runs 15 residues. Looked up from germline, CDR1 is MNHEY and CDR2 is SVGAGI. Trimming left V 2 bases short and J 5 bases short, with 15 bases between.

The chain combines TRBV5-4 with TRBJ1-1, with D possibly TRBD1 on 6 matching bases. Trimming removed 4 bases from V and 1 base from J, with 17 bases in between. Germline V gene lookup returns CDR1 SGHNT and CDR2 YYREEE (reference sequence). This CDR3 comprises 16 residues. CDR3 loop: CASSDGGGTGNTEAFF. The DNA of the CDR3 is TGTGCCAGCAGCGATGGGGGGGGCACAGGGAACACTGAAGCTTTCTTT.

The chain combines TRBV30 with TRBJ2-6; D is unresolved. V dropped 0 bases and J dropped 2 bases, with 11 bases sitting between them. The CDR3 is 16 residues long. The germline V gene has CDR1 GTSNPN and CDR2 SVGIG (reference sequence). The CDR3 sequence is CAWSVPWLAGANVLTF. DNA of the CDR3: TGTGCCTGGAGTGTACCTTGGCTAGCTGGGGCCAACGTCCTGACTTTC.

The genes are TRBV5-1 and TRBJ2-3; D call uncertain. The CDR3 spans 14 residues. V gave up 0 bases and J gave up 6 bases, with 11 bases separating them. Germline V gene data show CDR1 as SGHRS and CDR2 as YFSETQ. The DNA for the CDR3 is TGCGCCAGCAGCTTGGTTGGTTCGGAGGATACGCAGTATTTT. Its protein is CASSLVGSEDTQYF.

This chain links TRBV9 with TRBJ2-7; tentatively, D is TRBD1 (5 bases). The CDR3 is 13 residues long. The germline V gene has CDR1 SGDLS and CDR2 YYNGEE. The ends were cut back, 0 bases at V and 2 bases at J, with 6 bases in the middle. CDR3 loop: CASSVEGPYEQYF. Written as DNA, the CDR3 is TGTGCCAGCAGCGTAGAGGGGCCCTACGAGCAGTACTTC. The full variable domain, completed using reference TRBV9 and TRBJ2-7, is DSGVTQTPKHLITATGQRVTLRCSPRSGDLSVYWYQQSLDQGLQFLIQYYNGEERAKGNILERFSAQQFPDLHSELNLSSLELGDSALYFCASSVEGPYEQYFGPGTRLTVT.

The chain recombines TRBV19 with TRBJ1-5; TRBD1 might be the D (5 bases). The germline CDR1 and CDR2 sequences are LNHDA and SQIVND (reference sequence). This CDR3 spans 11 amino acids. Trimming shortened V by 5 bases and J by 9 bases, and 8 bases separated the two germline ends. CDR3 amino acids: CASSHQGPQHF. CDR3 coding DNA: TGTGCCAGTAGTCACCAGGGGCCCCAGCATTTT.

DNA of the CDR3: TGTGCCAGCAGCACTAGCCCTTCCGGCACCGGGGAGCTGTTTTTT. Amino acid sequence: CASSTSPSGTGELFF. This chain uses TRBV7-3 with TRBJ2-2, with D tentatively TRBD2 (6 bases). V dropped 5 bases and J dropped 4 bases, with 14 bases sitting between them. The germline V gene encodes CDR1 SGHTA and CDR2 FQGTGA. The CDR3 contains 15 residues.

J is TRBJ2-1 and V is TRBV2; tentatively, D is TRBD2 (6 bases). The CDR3 has 17 residues. The V gene's germline CDR1 is SNHLY and CDR2 FYNNEI. Trimming took 4 bases from V and 0 from J, leaving 16 bases between them. CDR3 region: CASSGAGLWGSYNEQFF. Here the CDR3 DNA reads TGTGCCAGCAGTGGGGCGGGGCTGTGGGGCTCCTACAATGAGCAGTTCTTC.

In this sample, this clone turned up a few times. The V and J genes are TRBV4-1 and TRBJ2-5; D call uncertain. The CDR3 totals 13 residues. Germline V lookup: CDR1 MGHRA, CDR2 YSYEKL. V lost 1 base and J 1 base, leaving 4 bases between the germline ends. CDR3 loop: CASSQVIQETQYF. CDR3 in DNA: TGCGCCAGCAGCCAAGTAATCCAAGAGACCCAGTACTTC.

With regard to this clone: Other DNA sequences in the same sample also yield this CDR3. This chain links TRBV28 with TRBJ1-3, with TRBD1 matching over 8 bases. Germline assignment: CDR1 MDHEN and CDR2 SYDVKM. The CDR3 covers 14 residues. The V and J ends lost 3 bases and 4 bases, in that order; junction bases with no gene match: 2. The chain's CDR3 is CASSLTGAGNTIYF. The CDR3 bases are TGTGCCAGCAGTTTGACAGGGGCAGGAAACACCATATATTTT. The variable domain in full, with the rest retrieved from reference TRBV28 and TRBJ1-3, is DVKVTQSSRYLVKRTGEKVFLECVQDMDHENMFWYRQDPGLGLRLIYFSYDVKMKEKGDIPEGYSVSREKKERFSLILESASTNQTSMYLCASSLTGAGNTIYFGEGSWLTVV.

The chain joins TRBV5-1 to TRBJ2-7; 11 bases agree with TRBD1. Germline values: CDR1 SGHRS, CDR2 YFSETQ. After removal of 2 bases from V and 4 bases from J, the junction contained 2 bases not matched to a gene. The CDR3 extends over 14 amino acids. The CDR3 DNA follows: TGCGCCAGCAGCTTTGGGACAGGGGGTTACGAGCAGTACGTC. It yields the protein CASSFGTGGYEQYV.

The gene calls are TRBV6-5 and TRBJ2-5, with D perhaps matching TRBD2 (6 bases). V lost 0 bases to trimming and J lost 7 bases, with 12 bases between them. There are 14 residues in the CDR3. CDR1 MNHEY and CDR2 SVGAGI come from the germline V gene. The DNA for the CDR3 is TGTGCCAGCAGTTACTCGGACTACCCGAGGACCCAGTACTTC. Amino acid sequence: CASSYSDYPRTQYF.

This clone has more than one count but fewer than ten. The V call is TRBV11-2, the J call TRBJ2-7; 12 positions agree with TRBD2. Losses at the gene ends were 5 bases for V and 3 bases for J; bases not matched to a gene: 11. Germline V gene data show CDR1 as SGHAT and CDR2 as FQNNGV. CDR3 length equals 17 residues. This CDR3 is CASSPTFTSGRFYEQYF. DNA for the CDR3: TGTGCCAGCAGCCCAACCTTTACTAGCGGGAGGTTCTACGAGCAGTACTTC.

The chain recombines TRBV27 with TRBJ1-3; the D gene is possibly TRBD1 (6 bases). CDR3 size: 13 residues. V gave up 4 bases and J gave up 4 bases, with 8 bases separating them. Germline V CDR1 and CDR2: MNHEY, SMNVEV (reference sequence). The CDR3 loop reads CASSYREGNTIYF. Here the CDR3 DNA reads TGTGCCAGCAGTTACAGGGAAGGAAACACCATATATTTT.

This chain uses TRBV18 with TRBJ2-3; 14 bases match TRBD2. The CDR3 extends over 14 amino acids. V was pared by 5 bases and J by 9 bases, with 4 bases of the junction left unmatched. CDR1 and CDR2 (germline): KGHSH, LQKENI. CDR3 DNA: TGTGCCAGCTCATCGGGACTAGCGGGAGACACGCAGTATTTT. Translating it yields CASSSGLAGDTQYF.

Turning to this clone: Other DNA sequences from this sample encode an identical CDR3 as well. V usage is TRBV4-2 and J usage is TRBJ2-5; D is unresolved. Trimming cost V 0 bases and J 4 bases, with 3 bases left between them. CDR3 length: 12 residues. Germline V lookup: CDR1 LGHNA, CDR2 YNFKEQ. The CDR3 nucleotides are TGTGCCAGCAGCCAAGACAGAGAGACCCAGTACTTC. This sequence encodes CASSQDRETQYF.

This rearrangement joins TRBV29-1 to TRBJ2-1; 7 bases map to TRBD2. V shed 6 bases and J 8 bases; nucleotides not matched to a gene: 13. The CDR3 runs to 14 residues. Germline CDR1 SQVTM, CDR2 ANQGSEA. The DNA for the CDR3 is TGCAGCGTGCAGAGCTTAGGACTAGACGATGAGCAGTTCTTC. Translation gives CSVQSLGLDDEQFF.

The CDR3 nucleotides read TGTGCCAGCAGCACAACTGCTAGCGGGGTCTACGAGCAGTACTTC. Encoded protein: CASSTTASGVYEQYF. V is TRBV7-2 and J is TRBJ2-7, with 9 positions matching TRBD2. The J segment lost 3 bases and the V segment lost 5 bases, leaving 8 bases of the junction unmatched. The CDR3 extends over 15 amino acids. Germline assignment: CDR1 SGHTA and CDR2 FQGNSA. Based on the CDR3 plus reference TRBV7-2 and TRBJ2-7, the full variable domain is GAGVSQSPSNKVTEKGKDVELRCDPISGHTALYWYRQSLGQGLEFLIYFQGNSAPDKSGLPSDRFSAERTGGSVSTLTIQRTQQEDSAVYLCASSTTASGVYEQYFGPGTRLTVT.